A single sample gave rise to the 10 T cell receptor beta chains below, sequenced in a study of cytomegalovirus exposure and HLA in healthy donors. 13 Jbeta primers and 60 Vbeta primers were used for the PCR. Data came from immunoSEQ multiplex PCR; TCRdb stores just in-frame clones and leaves some out. The sample holds 150,000 to 200,000 clones, over 70% seen once. Sample: PBMCs. All receptors come from a woman aged 45-65 years in good health and CMV-seropositive.

The chain is built from TRBV14 and TRBJ1-1; possible D gene TRBD1, 6 bases. Germline values: CDR1 SGHDN, CDR2 FVKESK. The CDR3 loop spans 14 amino acids. Trimming removed 5 bases from V and 6 bases from J, with 16 bases in between. CDR3 loop: CASSSFDRWAEAFF. DNA for the CDR3: TGTGCCAGCAGCTCTTTTGACAGGTGGGCTGAAGCTTTCTTT.

This clone was seen a handful of times. This chain links TRBV6-5 with TRBJ2-5, with D perhaps matching TRBD1 (5 bases). The V end lost 0 bases, the J end lost 6 bases, and 11 bases lay between the germline ends. Germline V gene sequence: CDR1 MNHEY, CDR2 SVGAGI. This CDR3 has 14 amino acids. The CDR3 DNA follows: TGTGCCAGCAGTTACTCGCCAGGGATGAAGACCCAGTACTTC. This encodes CASSYSPGMKTQYF.

The chain carries TRBV4-1 and TRBJ2-3, with a tentative D call TRBD2 (6 bases). The CDR3 runs to 15 residues. Germline V gene sequence: CDR1 MGHRA, CDR2 YSYEKL. The V end lost 6 bases, the J end lost 6 bases, and 19 bases lay between the germline ends. The CDR3 spells CASRTTGTPRDTQYF. The DNA of the CDR3 is TGCGCCAGCAGAACCACCGGGACTCCTCGGGATACGCAGTATTTT.

This chain links TRBV6-1 with TRBJ2-6, with 7 bases that match TRBD1. Germline V lookup: CDR1 MNHNS, CDR2 SASEGT. This CDR3 is built from 18 residues. Trimming took 1 base from V and 4 from J; bases not matched to a gene: 10. CDR3 amino acids: CASSEDGTGAHGANVLTF. For the CDR3, the DNA is TGTGCCAGCAGTGAAGACGGAACAGGGGCGCACGGGGCCAACGTCCTGACTTTC.

The V gene is TRBV5-6, the J gene TRBJ2-5, with unresolved D. The J call could be wrong; TRBJ2-7 is a better fit for the DNA end. Germline V lookup: CDR1 SGHDT, CDR2 YYEEEE. This CDR3 contains 12 residues. CDR3 region: CASSSHAYEQYF. The CDR3 DNA reads TGTGCCAGCAGCTCGCATGCCTACGAGCAGTACTTC.

The chain links TRBV7-9 to TRBJ2-5, with a weak D call TRBD1 (6 bases). Germline CDR1 SEHNR, CDR2 FQNEAQ (reference sequence). The CDR3 has 14 amino acids. V gave up 2 bases and J gave up 2 bases, with 9 bases separating them. CDR3 residues: CASSLMTGQETQYF. CDR3 coding DNA: TGTGCCAGCAGCTTAATGACAGGTCAAGAGACCCAGTACTTC.

This chain uses TRBV5-1 with TRBJ2-2; D might be TRBD2 (5 bases). CDR1 SGHRS and CDR2 YFSETQ come from the germline V gene. The V end lost 1 base, the J end lost 6 bases, and 16 bases lay between the germline ends. The CDR3 runs to 16 residues. CDR3 residues: CASSLIGGLGSGELFF. The CDR3 DNA sequence: TGCGCCAGCAGCTTGATAGGAGGACTGGGCTCCGGGGAGCTGTTTTTT.

The rearrangement links TRBV6-5 to TRBJ1-4, with 7 bases aligning to TRBD1. V lost 4 bases to trimming and J lost 7 bases; unmatched junction nucleotides: 12. Germline V gives CDR1 MNHEY, CDR2 SVGAGI. The CDR3 is 16 amino acids. CDR3 sequence (DNA): TGTGCCAGCAGTTCGGGCCGACAGGGCCGCGGTGAAAAACTGTTTTTT. This gives the protein CASSSGRQGRGEKLFF.

The genes are TRBV27 and TRBJ2-1, with 7 bases lining up with TRBD2. V shed 9 bases, J shed 9 bases, and the junction held 14 bases outside the gene matches. This CDR3 is built from 14 residues. CDR1 and CDR2 from the germline V gene are MNHEY and SMNVEV (reference sequence). Here the CDR3 reads CASEVGGGSGEQFF. In DNA form, the CDR3 reads TGTGCCAGTGAAGTTGGCGGGGGATCTGGTGAGCAGTTCTTC.

V usage is TRBV27 and J usage is TRBJ1-1; no definite D call. The CDR3 has 14 amino acids. With 0 bases removed from V and 1 base from J, the gap between germline ends came to 6 bases. CDR1 and CDR2 (germline): MNHEY, SMNVEV (reference sequence). CDR3 residues: CASSLSAGNTEAFF. The CDR3 DNA reads as TGTGCCAGCAGTTTATCCGCAGGGAACACTGAAGCTTTCTTT.